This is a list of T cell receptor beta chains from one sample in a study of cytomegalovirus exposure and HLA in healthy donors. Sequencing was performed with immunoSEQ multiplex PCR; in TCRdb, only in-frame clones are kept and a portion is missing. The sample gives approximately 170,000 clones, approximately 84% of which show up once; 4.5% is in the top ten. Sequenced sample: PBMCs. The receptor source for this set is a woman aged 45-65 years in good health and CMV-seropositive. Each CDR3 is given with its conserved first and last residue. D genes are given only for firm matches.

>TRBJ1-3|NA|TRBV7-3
CASSLTPGSGNTIYF
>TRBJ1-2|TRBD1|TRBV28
CASTPGQETNYGYTF
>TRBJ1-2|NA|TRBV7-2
CASSFRRGAYGYTF
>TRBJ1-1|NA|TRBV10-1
CASSERPGITEAFF
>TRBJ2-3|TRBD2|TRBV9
CASSMGLAATDTQYF
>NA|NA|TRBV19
CASSIGAPPSYEQYF
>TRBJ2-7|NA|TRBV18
CASSPDYANEQYF
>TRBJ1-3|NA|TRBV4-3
CASSYTGPGNTIYF
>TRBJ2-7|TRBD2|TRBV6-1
CASSPAGDLYDEQYF
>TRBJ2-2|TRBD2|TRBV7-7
CASSLGRDVGELFF
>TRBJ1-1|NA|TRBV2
CASRLDPLGGISWAFF
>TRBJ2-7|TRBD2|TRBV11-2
CASRTGRGVFYEQYF
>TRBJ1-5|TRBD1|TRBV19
CASSIGTGIISRPQHF
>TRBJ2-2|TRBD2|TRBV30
CAWSVGTSGATGELFF
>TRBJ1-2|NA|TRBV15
CATSRDFDRETYGYTF
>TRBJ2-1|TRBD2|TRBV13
CASRLAHSYNEQFF
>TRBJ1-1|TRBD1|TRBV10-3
CAISVIPGQENTEAFF